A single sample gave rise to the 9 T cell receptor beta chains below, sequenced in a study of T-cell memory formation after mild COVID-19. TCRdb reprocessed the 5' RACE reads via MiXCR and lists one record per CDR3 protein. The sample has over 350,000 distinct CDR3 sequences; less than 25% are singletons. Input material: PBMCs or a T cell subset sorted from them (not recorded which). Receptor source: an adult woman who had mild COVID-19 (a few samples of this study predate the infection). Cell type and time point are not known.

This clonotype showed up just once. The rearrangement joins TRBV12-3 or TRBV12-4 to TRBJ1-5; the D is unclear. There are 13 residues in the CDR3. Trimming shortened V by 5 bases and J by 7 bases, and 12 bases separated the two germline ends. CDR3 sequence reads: CASSPRERQPQHF. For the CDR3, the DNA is TGTGCCAGCAGTCCCCGGGAAAGACAGCCCCAGCATTTT.

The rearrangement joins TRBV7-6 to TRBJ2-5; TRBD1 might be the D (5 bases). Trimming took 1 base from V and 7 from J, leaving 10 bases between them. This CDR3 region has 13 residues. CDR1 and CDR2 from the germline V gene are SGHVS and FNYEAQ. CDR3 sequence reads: CASSLEGLWTQYF. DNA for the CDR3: TGTGCCAGCAGCTTAGAGGGGTTATGGACCCAGTACTTC.

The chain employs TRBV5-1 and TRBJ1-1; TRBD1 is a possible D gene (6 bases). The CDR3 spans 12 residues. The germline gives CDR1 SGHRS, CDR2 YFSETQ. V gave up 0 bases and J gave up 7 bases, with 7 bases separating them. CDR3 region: CASSLEGGEAFF. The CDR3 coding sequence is TGCGCCAGCAGCTTGGAAGGGGGTGAAGCTTTCTTT. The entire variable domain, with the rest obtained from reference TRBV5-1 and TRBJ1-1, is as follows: KAGVTQTPRYLIKTRGQQVTLSCSPISGHRSVSWYQQTPGQGLQFLFEYFSETQRNKGNFPGRFSGRQFSNSRSEMNVSTLELGDSALYLCASSLEGGEAFFGQGTRLTVV.

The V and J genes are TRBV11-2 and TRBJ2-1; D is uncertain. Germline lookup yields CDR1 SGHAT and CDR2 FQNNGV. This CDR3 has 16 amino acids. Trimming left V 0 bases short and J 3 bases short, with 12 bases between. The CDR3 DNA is TGTGCCAGCAGCTTAGAAAGGCAGGCCAACTACAATGAGCAGTTCTTC. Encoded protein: CASSLERQANYNEQFF. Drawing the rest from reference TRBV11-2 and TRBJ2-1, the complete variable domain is EAGVAQSPRYKIIEKRQSVAFWCNPISGHATLYWYQQILGQGPKLLIQFQNNGVVDDSQLPKDRFSAERLKGVDSTLKIQPAKLEDSAVYLCASSLERQANYNEQFFGPGTRLTVL.

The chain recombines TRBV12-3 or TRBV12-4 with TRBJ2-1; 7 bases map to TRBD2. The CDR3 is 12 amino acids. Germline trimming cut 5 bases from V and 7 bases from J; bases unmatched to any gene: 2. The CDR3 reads CASSTSVNEQFF. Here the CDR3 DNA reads TGTGCCAGCAGTACTAGCGTGAATGAGCAGTTCTTC.

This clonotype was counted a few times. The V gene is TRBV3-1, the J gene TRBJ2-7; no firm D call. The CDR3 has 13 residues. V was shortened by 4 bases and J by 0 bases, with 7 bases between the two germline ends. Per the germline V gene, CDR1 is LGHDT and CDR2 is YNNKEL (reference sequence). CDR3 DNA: TGTGCCAGCAGCCCCCTTAACTCCTACGAGCAGTACTTC. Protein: CASSPLNSYEQYF.

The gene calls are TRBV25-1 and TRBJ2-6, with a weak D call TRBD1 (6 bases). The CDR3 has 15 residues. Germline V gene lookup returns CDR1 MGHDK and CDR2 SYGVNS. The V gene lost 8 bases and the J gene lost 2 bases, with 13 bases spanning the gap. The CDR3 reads CASGPAGAGANVLTF. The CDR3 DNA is TGTGCCAGCGGACCGGCAGGGGCTGGGGCCAACGTCCTGACTTTC.

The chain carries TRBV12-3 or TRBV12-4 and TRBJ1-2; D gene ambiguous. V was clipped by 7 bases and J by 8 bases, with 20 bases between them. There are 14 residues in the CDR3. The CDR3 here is CASTPVTGSYGYTF. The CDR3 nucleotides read TGTGCCAGCACCCCCGTCACGGGGAGTTACGGCTACACCTTC.

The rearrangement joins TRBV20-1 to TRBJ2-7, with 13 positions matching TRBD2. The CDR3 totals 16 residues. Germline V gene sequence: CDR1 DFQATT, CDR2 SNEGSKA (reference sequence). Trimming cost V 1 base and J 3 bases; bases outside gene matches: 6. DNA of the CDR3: TGCAGTGCTAGAGTGGCCGGGACTAGCGGGATCTACGAGCAGTACTTC. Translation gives CSARVAGTSGIYEQYF.